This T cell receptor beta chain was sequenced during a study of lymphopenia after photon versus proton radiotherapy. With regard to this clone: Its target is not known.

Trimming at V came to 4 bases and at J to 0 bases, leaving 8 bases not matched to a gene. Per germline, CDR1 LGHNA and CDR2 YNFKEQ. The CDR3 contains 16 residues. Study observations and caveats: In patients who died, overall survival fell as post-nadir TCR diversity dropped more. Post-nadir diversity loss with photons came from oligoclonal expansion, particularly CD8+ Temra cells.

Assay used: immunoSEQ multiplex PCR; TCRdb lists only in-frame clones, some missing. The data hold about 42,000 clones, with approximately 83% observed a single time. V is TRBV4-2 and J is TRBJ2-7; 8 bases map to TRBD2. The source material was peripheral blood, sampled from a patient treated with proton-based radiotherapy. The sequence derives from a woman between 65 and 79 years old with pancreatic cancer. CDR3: CASSRSLAESSYEQYF. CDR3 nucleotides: TGTGCCAGCAGCCGCTCACTAGCGGAAAGCTCCTACGAGCAGTACTTC.